The present T cell receptor (beta chain) was sequenced within a study of regulatory T cells in long-lasting Graves disease. Study at large: Positive TSH receptor antibodies alongside over 5 years of antithyroid drugs were what marked Graves' disease as persistent. Study findings and constraints: Small sample size may have lowered accuracy. Sampling was limited to peripheral blood rather than thyroid tissue.

V was pared by 0 bases and J by 5 bases, with 5 bases of the junction left unmatched. CDR1 is MNHEY, CDR2 SMNVEV, per germline (reference sequence). This CDR3 region has 15 residues. Time point described: persistent/refractory GD, antithyroid drugs over 5 years with positive TRAb. RNA extracted from PBMCs served as the sequencing template. This clonotype has only a few counts. The antigen remains undetermined. In building TCR beta libraries, iRepertoire HTBI primers were used together with Arm-PCR of CDR3 regions. Per the study methods: Among the samples, approximately 60 TRBV and more than twelve TRBJ segments were identified. TCRdb itself ran the multiplex PCR reads through MiXCR, one entry per CDR3 protein. The V and J calls, along with clone size, are taken from TCRdb and not from the paper's own processing. The profile shows approximately 400,000 distinct CDR3 sequences, about a quarter of them singletons.

Sequenced material: peripheral blood mononuclear cells (PBMCs), taken when the disease was refractory, from a patient treated with antithyroid drugs. The source of this sequence is a female donor with Graves disease. The chain has TRBV27 and TRBJ2-7; TRBD1 agrees at 9 bases. The CDR3 sequence is CASSLSRDRDHEQYF. The CDR3 bases are TGTGCCAGCAGTTTATCGAGGGACAGGGATCACGAGCAGTACTTC.